Each of the 29 T cell receptor beta chains below was sequenced from the same sample in a study of identical twins (TCRdb year 2016). Libraries came from 5' RACE. TCRdb records Illumina HiSeq 2000 as the sequencer. TCRdb reprocessed the public reads (quality trimming at Q25 with fastp, clone calling with MiXCR) and kept in-frame beta chains. Rows merge per CDR3 protein into single entries with the most common DNA and genes. The sample yields under 350,000 distinct CDR3 sequences; less than 9.5% were counted once. The ten most abundant clones make up around 7.1% of the sample. The sample also formed part of further work on yellow fever vaccine responses in identical twins.

The sample was CD8+ T cells sorted from blood. Receptors were obtained from a woman younger than 30 in good health.

In its sample, this clonotype was seen many times. The CDR3: CASSRRPSGGSDNEQFF. DNA of the CDR3: TGTGCCAGCAGTCGACGGCCTAGCGGGGGCAGTGACAATGAGCAGTTCTTC. V gene TRBV4-2 combines with J gene TRBJ2-1; 10 nucleotides line up with TRBD2. J lost 5 bases, V lost 6 bases, and 13 bases had no gene match. The CDR3 consists of 17 residues. Germline CDR1 LGHNA, CDR2 YNFKEQ.

This clonotype has more than one count but fewer than ten. The V gene is TRBV7-2, the J gene TRBJ2-3; 12 nucleotides line up with TRBD2. This CDR3 is built from 13 residues. Per the germline V gene, CDR1 is SGHTA and CDR2 is FQGNSA. V gave up 8 bases and J gave up 5 bases; unmatched junction bases: 2. CDR3: CASLAGGIDTQYF. CDR3 in DNA: TGTGCCAGCCTAGCGGGGGGGATAGATACGCAGTATTTT.

This clonotype has a handful of counts. This sequence joins TRBV4-2 and TRBJ1-1; D ambiguous. Trimming took 1 base from V and 2 from J, leaving 5 bases between them. This CDR3 contains 13 residues. In germline, CDR1 is LGHNA, CDR2 YNFKEQ. For the CDR3, the DNA is TGTGCCAGCAGCCAAGGGGCTAACACTGAAGCTTTCTTT. Protein: CASSQGANTEAFF.

The V and J genes are TRBV10-3 and TRBJ1-1; D is ambiguous. The CDR3 spans 14 residues. The germline V gene encodes CDR1 ENHRY and CDR2 SYGVKD. Deletions cut 3 bases from V and 5 bases from J, with 13 bases between. CDR3 bases: TGTGCCATCAGTGATCAGCCACCCCTAACTGAAGCTTTCTTT. It translates to CAISDQPPLTEAFF.

The rearrangement uses TRBV20-1 and TRBJ2-7, with D perhaps TRBD1 (6 bases). CDR1 and CDR2 (germline): DFQATT, SNEGSKA (reference sequence). V was cut by 4 bases and J by 0 bases, with 13 bases left in between. The CDR3 runs to 14 residues. CDR3 sequence reads: CSATRTDNSYEQYF. The CDR3, as DNA: TGCAGTGCTACCCGGACAGACAACTCCTACGAGCAGTACTTC.

The chain couples TRBV15 to TRBJ2-5, with D unclear. CDR1 and CDR2 from the germline V gene are LNHNV and YYDKDF (reference sequence). The CDR3 sequence is 16 residues long. Trimming stripped 3 bases from V and 1 base from J, with 15 bases between. CDR3 coding DNA: TGTGCCACCAGCAGGTTGTTTGATGACATCCAAGAGACCCAGTACTTC. Its protein is CATSRLFDDIQETQYF.

This clonotype was picked up a small number of times. The J gene is TRBJ2-1, the V gene TRBV4-3; D is ambiguous. Germline V gene lookup returns CDR1 LGHNA and CDR2 YSLEER. V was shortened by 2 bases and J by 7 bases, with 18 bases between the two germline ends. CDR3 size: 16 residues. CDR3 DNA: TGCGCCAGCAGCCAAAGGTGGCAAAACCTGAAAAATGAGCAGTTCTTC. Amino acid sequence: CASSQRWQNLKNEQFF.

This clonotype came up many times. V and J are TRBV6-6 and TRBJ2-1; D is perhaps TRBD1 or TRBD2 (5 bases each). Trimming left V 11 bases short and J 4 bases short, with 12 bases between. Germline CDR1 and CDR2: MNHNY and SVGAGI (reference sequence). The CDR3 contains 12 residues. As DNA, the CDR3 is TGTGCCGAGGGGAGCTTATACAATGAGCAGTTCTTC. Protein product: CAEGSLYNEQFF.

V gene TRBV19 combines with J gene TRBJ2-1; tentative D call: TRBD2 (5 bases). From germline, CDR1 is LNHDA and CDR2 SQIVND (reference sequence). The CDR3 runs to 16 residues. Between the trimmed V and J ends, which lost 4 bases and 4 bases, there was a span of 17 bases. The CDR3 bases are TGTGCCAGTAGTACAAAACTAGTTGGGCGGTACAATGAGCAGTTCTTC. This translates into CASSTKLVGRYNEQFF.

This chain links TRBV29-1 with TRBJ1-2; D gene uncertain. V dropped 6 bases and J dropped 5 bases, with 10 bases sitting between them. Germline lookup yields CDR1 SQVTM and CDR2 ANQGSEA. CDR3 length equals 11 residues. In DNA, the CDR3 is TGCAGCGTCGAAAACTATTATGGCTACACCTTC. Protein sequence: CSVENYYGYTF.

In this sample, this clonotype turned up a few times. V gene TRBV10-1 combines with J gene TRBJ2-2; 7 nucleotides match TRBD2. Per germline, CDR1 WNHNN and CDR2 SYGVQD (reference sequence). The CDR3 has 16 residues. V lost 9 bases, J lost 7 bases, and 17 bases stayed unmatched. CDR3 residues: CARTHKGSGKLGELFF. The DNA for the CDR3 is TGCGCCAGAACACATAAAGGGAGCGGGAAGCTCGGGGAGCTGTTTTTT.

This clonotype was counted only a few times. The chain combines TRBV5-6 with TRBJ1-5; unclear D gene. Per germline, CDR1 SGHDT and CDR2 YYEEEE. There are 12 residues in the CDR3. The germline V and J ends were trimmed by 4 bases and 9 bases, with 11 bases remaining between them. The CDR3 protein is CASSGMGGPQHF. Written as DNA, the CDR3 is TGTGCCAGCAGCGGAATGGGTGGGCCCCAGCATTTT.

The chain uses TRBV20-1 and TRBJ2-3, with 10 bases matching TRBD2. V gave up 0 bases and J gave up 4 bases; unmatched junction bases: 10. CDR1 and CDR2 (germline): DFQATT, SNEGSKA (reference sequence). This CDR3 region has 17 residues. The CDR3 sequence: CSARDLERGGKPDTQYF. In nucleotides, the CDR3 is TGCAGTGCTAGAGATCTGGAGCGGGGGGGCAAACCAGATACGCAGTATTTT.

Remarks on this clonotype: This could be a read error, since a much larger clone is one nucleotide away. J is TRBJ2-2 and V is TRBV2, with D uncertain. This CDR3 has 13 amino acids. CDR1 and CDR2 (germline): SNHLY, FYNNEI. V was cut by 8 bases and J by 3 bases, with 10 bases left in between. Written as DNA, the CDR3 is TGTGCCAGCCGGGTCCTCTACACCGGGGAGCTGTTTTTT. Protein product: CASRVLYTGELFF.

This clonotype was counted between two and nine times. The CDR3 DNA reads as TGTGCCAGCAGCTTAGGACGATTCGCGGCCACAGATACGCAGTATTTT. It codes for CASSLGRFAATDTQYF. The chain links TRBV11-2 to TRBJ2-3; D uncertain. V was pared by 1 base and J by 2 bases, with 13 bases between. Germline V gene sequence: CDR1 SGHAT, CDR2 FQNNGV. This CDR3 comprises 16 residues.

This clonotype was detected a few times. At one boundary the junction diverges from the germline segment, which might be a read error. The rearrangement uses TRBV2 and TRBJ2-5; D possibly corresponds to TRBD1 (6 bases). The CDR3 is made up of 14 amino acids. Germline V gene lookup returns CDR1 SNHLY and CDR2 FYNNEI. DNA for the CDR3: TGTGCCAGCAGGGAAGGGTGGGGGCCAGAGACCCAGTACTTC. Protein sequence: CASREGWGPETQYF.

This clonotype has more than one count but fewer than ten. V is TRBV20-1 and J is TRBJ2-3; D might be TRBD1 or TRBD2, each matching 5 bases. The CDR3 is made up of 15 amino acids. Germline CDR1 DFQATT, CDR2 SNEGSKA (reference sequence). V lost 6 bases, J lost 5 bases, and 21 bases lay in between. As DNA, the CDR3 is TGCAGTGCGGCTCCCCTAGTGGTTGGGGGAGATACGCAGTATTTT. Its translation: CSAAPLVVGGDTQYF.

Many counts were recorded for this clonotype. The chain employs TRBV29-1 and TRBJ2-7; the D is unclear. This CDR3 spans 12 amino acids. V lost 1 base and J lost 7, with 11 bases in between. Per germline, CDR1 SQVTM and CDR2 ANQGSEA. CDR3 sequence reads: CSVEGDGREQYF. CDR3 bases: TGCAGCGTTGAAGGGGATGGTAGGGAGCAGTACTTC.

The CDR3 protein is CASSANIEDPRREQYF. The DNA for the CDR3 is TGTGCCAGCAGCGCAAATATAGAGGACCCTAGGCGCGAGCAGTACTTC. The V call is TRBV5-8, the J call TRBJ2-7; D remains ambiguous. Trimming stripped 4 bases from V and 6 bases from J, with 23 bases between. Germline CDR1 reads SGHTS; CDR2 reads YDEGEE. The CDR3 sequence is 16 residues long.

This clonotype was seen repeatedly, ten times or more. The chain employs TRBV6-4 and TRBJ2-2; D ambiguous. The V end was cut by 2 bases, the J end by 3 bases, with 4 bases between. The CDR3 loop spans 13 amino acids. CDR1 is MRHNA, CDR2 SNTAGT, per germline. CDR3 region: CASSDQDTGELFF. In DNA form, the CDR3 reads TGTGCCAGCAGTGACCAGGACACCGGGGAGCTGTTTTTT.

This clonotype is judged medium-sized (0.01 to 0.1%). The V gene is TRBV6-2 or TRBV6-3, the J gene TRBJ2-1, with 7 bases fitting TRBD1. V lost 5 bases and J lost 2; bases outside the gene matches: 0. The CDR3 runs 13 residues. CDR1 and CDR2 (germline): MNHEY, SVGEGT. The CDR3 loop is CASSQGAYNEQFF. CDR3 DNA sequence: TGTGCCAGCAGTCAGGGGGCCTACAATGAGCAGTTCTTC.

This clonotype was detected a few times. The CDR3: CASSYGLFYEQYF. In DNA form, the CDR3 reads TGTGCCAGCAGTTACGGACTTTTCTACGAGCAGTACTTC. The chain links TRBV6-5 to TRBJ2-7; D might be TRBD2 (5 bases). Per the germline V gene, CDR1 is MNHEY and CDR2 is SVGAGI. CDR3 size: 13 residues. V was trimmed by 2 bases and J by 3 bases, leaving 8 bases between them.

In nucleotides, the CDR3 is TGTGCCAGCAGTGAAGCCGGGACTAGCGGGGGTCAAAGATTCGATGAGCAGTTCTTC. As protein: CASSEAGTSGGQRFDEQFF. This chain uses TRBV6-1 with TRBJ2-1; the match to TRBD2 covers 14 bases. Germline lookup yields CDR1 MNHNS and CDR2 SASEGT. CDR3 length: 19 residues. After removal of 0 bases from V and 8 bases from J, the junction contained 12 bases not matched to a gene.

V usage is TRBV15 and J usage is TRBJ2-1; no firm D call. Per germline, CDR1 LNHNV and CDR2 YYDKDF (reference sequence). This CDR3 contains 14 residues. The ends were cut back, 0 bases at V and 8 bases at J, with 11 bases in the middle. The CDR3, as DNA: TGTGCCACCAGCAGAGATAGTCGATACGATGAGCAGTTCTTC. This translates into CATSRDSRYDEQFF.

V gene TRBV20-1 combines with J gene TRBJ2-5; TRBD2 aligns across 10 bases. V dropped 3 bases and J dropped 5; count of bases not matched to a gene: 12. The CDR3 is made up of 16 amino acids. The germline CDR1 and CDR2 sequences are DFQATT and SNEGSKA (reference sequence). The CDR3 DNA sequence: TGCAGTGCTAGGTCGGTGCTAGCGGGGGCTGTGGAGACCCAGTACTTC. Translating gives CSARSVLAGAVETQYF.

In this sample, this clonotype turned up a few times. V gene TRBV9 combines with J gene TRBJ2-5; TRBD2 agrees at 9 bases. The CDR3 spans 15 residues. Germline CDR1 and CDR2: SGDLS and YYNGEE. With V trimmed by 5 bases and J by 4 bases, 9 bases remained unmatched. CDR3 loop: CASSPLAGVVETQYF. The CDR3, as DNA: TGTGCCAGCAGTCCCTTAGCGGGAGTGGTAGAGACCCAGTACTTC.

This clonotype was counted at least ten times. V and J are TRBV12-3 or TRBV12-4 and TRBJ1-5; 7 positions agree with TRBD1. J gave up 2 bases and V 6 bases, and 10 bases lay outside the gene matches. CDR3 length: 16 amino acids. CDR3 nucleotide sequence: TGTGCCAGCAGACGGGACAGTCGATCGGGCAATCAGCCCCAGCATTTT. The encoded protein is CASRRDSRSGNQPQHF.

This clonotype has only a few counts. This CDR3 is CASSLASRGPSGYTF. DNA of the CDR3: TGTGCCAGCAGCTTAGCGAGCAGGGGGCCGAGTGGCTACACCTTC. The rearrangement links TRBV7-9 to TRBJ1-2; 8 nucleotides match TRBD1. The CDR3 loop spans 15 amino acids. CDR1 and CDR2 (germline): SEHNR, FQNEAQ (reference sequence). The trim removed 0 bases at V and 7 bases at J, leaving 7 bases unmatched.

This clonotype has a handful of counts. The V and J genes are TRBV11-1 and TRBJ2-7; a weak D match, TRBD1 (6 bases). Per germline, CDR1 SGHAT and CDR2 FQDESV (reference sequence). The length of the CDR3 is 15 residues. Trimming pared 5 bases from V and 0 bases from J, leaving 14 bases between. The CDR3 reads CASSPSPGASYEQYF. CDR3 bases: TGTGCCAGCAGCCCCTCTCCAGGGGCCTCCTACGAGCAGTACTTC.